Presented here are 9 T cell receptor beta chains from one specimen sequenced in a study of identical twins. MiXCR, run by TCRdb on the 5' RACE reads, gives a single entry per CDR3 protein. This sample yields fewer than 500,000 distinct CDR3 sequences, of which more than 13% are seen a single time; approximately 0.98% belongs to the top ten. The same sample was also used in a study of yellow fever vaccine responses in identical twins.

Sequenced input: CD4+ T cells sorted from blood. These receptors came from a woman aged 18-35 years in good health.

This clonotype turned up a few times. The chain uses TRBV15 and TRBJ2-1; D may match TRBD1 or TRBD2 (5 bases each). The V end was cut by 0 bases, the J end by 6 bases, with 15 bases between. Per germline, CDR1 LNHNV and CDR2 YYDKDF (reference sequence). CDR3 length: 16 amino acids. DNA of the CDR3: TGTGCCACCAGCAGAGAGAATCGAGGGGACGGCAATGAGCAGTTCTTC. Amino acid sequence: CATSRENRGDGNEQFF.

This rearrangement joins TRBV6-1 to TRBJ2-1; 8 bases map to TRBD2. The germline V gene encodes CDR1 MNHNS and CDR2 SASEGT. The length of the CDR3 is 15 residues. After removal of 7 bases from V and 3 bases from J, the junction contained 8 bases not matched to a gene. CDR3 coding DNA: TGTGCCAGCACCCGGGGGGGCCTCGGCTACAATGAGCAGTTCTTC. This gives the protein CASTRGGLGYNEQFF.

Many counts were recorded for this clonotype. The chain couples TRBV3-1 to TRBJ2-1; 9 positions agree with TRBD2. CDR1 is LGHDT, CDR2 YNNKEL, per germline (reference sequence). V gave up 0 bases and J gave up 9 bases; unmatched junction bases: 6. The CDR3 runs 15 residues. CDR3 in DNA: TGTGCCAGCAGCCAAGACCCGGGACTAGCTTTTGAGCAGTTCTTC. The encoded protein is CASSQDPGLAFEQFF.

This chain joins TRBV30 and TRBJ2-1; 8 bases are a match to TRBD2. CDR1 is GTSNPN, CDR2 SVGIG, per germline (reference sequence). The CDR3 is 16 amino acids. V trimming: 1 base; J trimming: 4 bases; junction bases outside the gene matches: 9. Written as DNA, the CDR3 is TGTGCCTGGAGTGCCCACGGGACTAGAAGGTACAATGAGCAGTTCTTC. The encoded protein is CAWSAHGTRRYNEQFF.

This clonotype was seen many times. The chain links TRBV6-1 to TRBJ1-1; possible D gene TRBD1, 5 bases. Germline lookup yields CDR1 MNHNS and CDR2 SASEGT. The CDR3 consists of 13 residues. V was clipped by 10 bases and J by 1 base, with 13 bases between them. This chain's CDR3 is CATARGENTEAFF. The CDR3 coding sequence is TGTGCCACGGCCAGAGGGGAGAACACTGAAGCTTTCTTT.

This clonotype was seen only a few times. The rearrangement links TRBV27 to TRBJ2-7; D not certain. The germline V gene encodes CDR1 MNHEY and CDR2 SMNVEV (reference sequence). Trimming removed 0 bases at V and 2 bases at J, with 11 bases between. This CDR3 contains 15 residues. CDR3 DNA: TGTGCCAGCAGTTTATCTCCGGGTCCAACCTACGAGCAGTACTTC. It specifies CASSLSPGPTYEQYF.

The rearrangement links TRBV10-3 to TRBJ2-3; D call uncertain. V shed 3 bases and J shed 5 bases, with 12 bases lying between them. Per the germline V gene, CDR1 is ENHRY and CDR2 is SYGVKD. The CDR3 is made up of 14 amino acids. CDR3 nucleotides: TGTGCCATCAGTGACTTCAGATCGGGAGATACGCAGTATTTT. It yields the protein CAISDFRSGDTQYF.

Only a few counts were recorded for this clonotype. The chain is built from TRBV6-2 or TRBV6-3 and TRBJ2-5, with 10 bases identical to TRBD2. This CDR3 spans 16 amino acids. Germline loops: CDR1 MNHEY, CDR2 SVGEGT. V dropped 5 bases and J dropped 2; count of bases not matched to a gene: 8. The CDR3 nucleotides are TGTGCCAGCAGTAAAAGGACTAGCGGACAACAAGAGACCCAGTACTTC. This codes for CASSKRTSGQQETQYF.

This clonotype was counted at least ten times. The CDR3 nucleotides read TGTGCCAGTCGCTCGACGTCCTACGAGCAGTACTTC. Protein: CASRSTSYEQYF. The chain links TRBV25-1 to TRBJ2-7; D uncertain. Between the trimmed V and J ends, which lost 9 bases and 1 base, there was a span of 10 bases. Germline CDR1 and CDR2: MGHDK and SYGVNS. The CDR3 is 12 residues long.